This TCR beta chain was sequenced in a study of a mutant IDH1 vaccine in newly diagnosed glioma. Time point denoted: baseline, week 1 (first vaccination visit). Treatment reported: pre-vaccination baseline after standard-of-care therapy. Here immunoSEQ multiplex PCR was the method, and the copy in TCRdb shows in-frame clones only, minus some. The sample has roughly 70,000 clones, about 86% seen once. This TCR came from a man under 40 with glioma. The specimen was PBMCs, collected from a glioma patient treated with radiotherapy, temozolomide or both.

CDR3 residues: CASSQDPGGGSGANVLTF. CDR3 nucleotide sequence: TGCGCCAGCAGCCAAGACCCAGGGGGCGGCTCTGGGGCCAACGTCCTGACTTTC. The V and J genes are TRBV4-1 and TRBJ2-6; 8 bases are a match to TRBD1. Germline CDR1 and CDR2: MGHRA and YSYEKL. The V and J ends lost 0 bases and 0 bases, in that order; junction bases with no gene match: 4. The length of the CDR3 is 18 residues.